Sequencing of this T cell receptor beta chain was carried out in a study of blood T cell repertoires in COVID-19. Across the whole study: Researchers got acute and convalescent COVID-19 samples from the United States, Italy and Spain.

Looked up from germline, CDR1 is LNHDA and CDR2 is SQIVND (reference sequence). The CDR3 length is 13 residues. V lost 5 bases, J lost 7 bases, and 12 bases lay in between. Profiled with immunoSEQ multiplex PCR; TCRdb holds only in-frame clones, not every one. The sample carries hundreds of thousands of clones, roughly 84% recorded once. This TCR derives from a man aged 30 to 39 with active or convalescent COVID-19. The specimen sequenced was peripheral blood. This sequence joins TRBV19 and TRBJ1-5, with a possible D match to TRBD1 (6 bases). Here the CDR3 DNA reads TGTGCCAGTAGTGCGCAGGGGTTCCAGCCCCAGCATTTT. This codes for CASSAQGFQPQHF.